The 27 T cell receptor beta chains reported below all come from one sample, sequenced in a study of blood T cell repertoires in COVID-19. Profiled with immunoSEQ multiplex PCR; TCRdb holds only in-frame clones, not every one. The sample lists a few hundred thousand clones; roughly 87% were seen once. Material for sequencing was PBMCs or T cells enriched from blood (not recorded which). All receptors come from a woman aged 18-35 years who had recovered from COVID-19.

This chain links TRBV9 with TRBJ2-1; D is perhaps TRBD1 (7 bases). Trimming took 0 bases from V and 6 from J, leaving 10 bases between them. The CDR3 sequence is 14 residues long. From germline, CDR1 is SGDLS and CDR2 YYNGEE. CDR3 bases: TGTGCCAGCAGCGTAGGCCAGGGGGGCAATGAGCAGTTCTTC. Its translation is CASSVGQGGNEQFF.

The chain links TRBV4-3 to TRBJ2-5; 9 bases map to TRBD2. V was pared by 1 base and J by 5 bases, with 17 bases of the junction left unmatched. This CDR3 spans 19 amino acids. Germline V gene sequence: CDR1 LGHNA, CDR2 YSLEER. CDR3 sequence (DNA): TGCGCCAGCAGCCAAGGCGGGGGGTGGAGCGGGAGGAGCGGGGAGACCCAGTACTTC. This gives the protein CASSQGGGWSGRSGETQYF.

The DNA for the CDR3 is TGTGCCAGCAGTTACGACCATCGGACTCATAATTCACCCCTCCACTTT. It codes for CASSYDHRTHNSPLHF. The chain couples TRBV6-5 to TRBJ1-6; no clear D. Germline assignment: CDR1 MNHEY and CDR2 SVGAGI. Trimming stripped 2 bases from V and 5 bases from J, with 13 bases between. This CDR3 comprises 16 residues.

The rearrangement links TRBV6-6 to TRBJ2-6, with D unclear. Trimming shortened V by 0 bases and J by 2 bases, and 8 bases separated the two germline ends. Germline CDR1 MNHNY, CDR2 SVGAGI (reference sequence). The CDR3 extends over 16 amino acids. DNA of the CDR3: TGTGCCAGCAGTTACTCGAGGCAGACTGGGGCCAACGTCCTGACTTTC. This translates into CASSYSRQTGANVLTF.

This chain links TRBV7-3 with TRBJ2-7, with a possible D match to TRBD1 (6 bases). This CDR3 region has 15 residues. V was pared by 0 bases and J by 3 bases, with 12 bases between. The germline V gene has CDR1 SGHTA and CDR2 FQGTGA. This CDR3 is CASSLTGAGDYEQYF. The CDR3 bases are TGTGCCAGCAGCTTAACCGGGGCAGGGGACTACGAGCAGTACTTC.

The V call is TRBV19, the J call TRBJ2-1, with TRBD1 matching over 8 bases. Germline V CDR1 and CDR2: LNHDA, SQIVND (reference sequence). After removal of 2 bases from V and 1 base from J, the junction contained 1 base not matched to a gene. The CDR3 runs to 15 residues. CDR3 DNA sequence: TGTGCCAGTAGTATACAGGGGGCATCCTACAATGAGCAGTTCTTC. Translating it yields CASSIQGASYNEQFF.

Written as DNA, the CDR3 is TGTGCCAGCAGCGTAGCTTCCGGCAGGTATGGCTACACCTTC. Protein sequence: CASSVASGRYGYTF. V and J are TRBV9 and TRBJ1-2; D not certain. V was trimmed by 0 bases and J by 5 bases, leaving 11 bases between them. The CDR3 totals 14 residues. Per germline, CDR1 SGDLS and CDR2 YYNGEE.

The V and J genes are TRBV19 and TRBJ2-1; 9 nucleotides agree with TRBD1. J lost 0 bases, V lost 4 bases, and 7 bases had no gene match. Germline loops: CDR1 LNHDA, CDR2 SQIVND (reference sequence). The CDR3 covers 17 residues. The CDR3 region is CASSRGQGLFSYNEQFF. The CDR3 nucleotides are TGTGCCAGTAGTAGGGGACAGGGTCTCTTCTCCTACAATGAGCAGTTCTTC.

The chain has TRBV5-4 and TRBJ1-6; D is unclear. Trimming took 7 bases from V and 7 from J, leaving 12 bases between them. The CDR3 is made up of 13 amino acids. The V gene's germline CDR1 is SGHNT and CDR2 YYREEE (reference sequence). CDR3 residues: CASRERENSPLHF. DNA of the CDR3: TGTGCCAGCCGGGAACGCGAGAATTCACCCCTCCACTTT. The full variable domain, with the rest looked up from reference TRBV5-4 and TRBJ1-6, is ETGVTQSPTHLIKTRGQQVTLRCSSQSGHNTVSWYQQALGQGPQFIFQYYREEENGRGNFPPRFSGLQFPNYSSELNVNALELDDSALYLCASRERENSPLHFGNGTRLTVT.

The chain uses TRBV18 and TRBJ1-1, with D perhaps matching TRBD1 (5 bases). V was clipped by 3 bases and J by 0 bases, with 14 bases between them. CDR3 length equals 16 residues. The germline V gene encodes CDR1 KGHSH and CDR2 LQKENI. The CDR3 region is CASSPRRQQMNTEAFF. The CDR3 bases are TGTGCCAGCTCACCCAGGAGACAGCAGATGAACACTGAAGCTTTCTTT. Full variable domain (outside the CDR3, taken from reference TRBV18 and TRBJ1-1): NAGVMQNPRHLVRRRGQEARLRCSPMKGHSHVYWYRQLPEEGLKFMVYLQKENIIDESGMPKERFSAEFPKEGPSILRIQQVVRGDSAAYFCASSPRRQQMNTEAFFGQGTRLTVV.

The rearrangement uses TRBV4-3 and TRBJ2-5; D is perhaps TRBD2 (6 bases). Germline CDR1 LGHNA, CDR2 YSLEER. This CDR3 is 15 amino acids long. V was pared by 1 base and J by 2 bases, with 11 bases between. The CDR3 bases are TGCGCCAGCAGCCAAGGCATTGCGGGACAAGAGACCCAGTACTTC. Its translation is CASSQGIAGQETQYF.

Here the CDR3 reads CASSFWGDGVANYGYTF. CDR3 sequence (DNA): TGTGCCAGCAGTTTCTGGGGGGACGGGGTAGCTAACTATGGCTACACCTTC. The gene calls are TRBV28 and TRBJ1-2, with D possibly matching TRBD1 (5 bases). Trimming left V 3 bases short and J 0 bases short, with 17 bases between. Germline V gene lookup returns CDR1 MDHEN and CDR2 SYDVKM. The length of the CDR3 is 17 residues.

The V and J genes are TRBV18 and TRBJ1-5; D is perhaps TRBD1 (6 bases). V dropped 2 bases and J dropped 0 bases, with 23 bases sitting between them. CDR3 length: 20 residues. From germline, CDR1 is KGHSH and CDR2 LQKENI. The CDR3 sequence: CASSPFIGGQRGGSNQPQHF. The CDR3 DNA follows: TGTGCCAGCTCACCATTTATCGGCGGACAGAGAGGGGGTAGCAATCAGCCCCAGCATTTT.

The chain joins TRBV5-4 to TRBJ2-7; TRBD1 matches at 7 bases. The CDR3 runs 14 residues. CDR1 and CDR2 (germline): SGHNT, YYREEE (reference sequence). V shed 4 bases and J 4 bases; nucleotides not matched to a gene: 8. CDR3 sequence (DNA): TGTGCCAGCAGCGCCTGGGACAGCAAGTACGAGCAGTACTTC. This sequence encodes CASSAWDSKYEQYF.

V usage is TRBV21-1 and J usage is TRBJ1-1. TRBV21-1 is shown as a pseudogene. This CDR3 is 13 amino acids long. The CDR3 coding sequence is TGTGCCAGCAGCAAAGACAGAGGGTGTCAAGCTTTCTTT. It specifies CASSKDRGCQAFF.

V and J are TRBV5-1 and TRBJ2-2, with D possibly matching TRBD2 (6 bases). Germline V gives CDR1 SGHRS, CDR2 YFSETQ. Deletions cut 2 bases from V and 0 bases from J, with 11 bases between. This CDR3 contains 16 residues. The CDR3 DNA is TGCGCCAGCAGCTTTCTAGCGCCCGCGAACACCGGGGAGCTGTTTTTT. It codes for CASSFLAPANTGELFF.

This chain joins TRBV19 and TRBJ1-5, with 9 bases identical to TRBD1. There are 14 residues in the CDR3. Looked up from germline, CDR1 is LNHDA and CDR2 is SQIVND (reference sequence). Trimming took 7 bases from V and 5 from J; bases not matched to a gene: 6. The CDR3 sequence: CASIGGQGYQPQHF. The DNA of the CDR3 is TGTGCCAGTATAGGGGGACAGGGCTATCAGCCCCAGCATTTT.

The chain couples TRBV4-3 to TRBJ2-7; D not resolved. Germline CDR1 LGHNA, CDR2 YSLEER. This CDR3 contains 16 residues. V lost 0 bases to trimming and J lost 0 bases, with 12 bases between them. CDR3 protein: CASSQDPIGRSYEQYF. As DNA, the CDR3 is TGCGCCAGCAGCCAAGATCCCATCGGTCGCTCCTACGAGCAGTACTTC.

The chain is built from TRBV19 and TRBJ1-1; 9 nucleotides agree with TRBD1. Germline lookup yields CDR1 LNHDA and CDR2 SQIVND (reference sequence). The CDR3 is made up of 17 amino acids. The trim removed 4 bases at V and 3 bases at J, leaving 12 bases unmatched. The CDR3 nucleotides read TGTGCCAGTAGTACGGACGGGACAGGGATTTCACACACTGAAGCTTTCTTT. Amino acids: CASSTDGTGISHTEAFF.

This sequence joins TRBV3-1 (or the pseudogene TRBV3-2) and TRBJ1-1, with D possibly matching TRBD1 (5 bases). The CDR3 is 13 residues long. Germline V gene data show CDR1 as LGHDT and CDR2 as YNNKEL (reference sequence). V lost 4 bases and J lost 1, with 7 bases in between. The CDR3 reads CASSPTGNTEAFF. CDR3 DNA sequence: TGTGCCAGCAGCCCTACAGGGAACACTGAAGCTTTCTTT.

This clone was counted a single time. The J gene is TRBJ2-1, the V gene TRBV24-1, with TRBD1 as a possible D gene (5 bases). This CDR3 comprises 14 residues. V lost 5 bases to trimming and J lost 2 bases, with 9 bases between them. Per the germline V gene, CDR1 is KGHDR and CDR2 is SFDVKD. CDR3 DNA: TGTGCCACCAGTGTCCAGGGTACCTACAATGAGCAGTTCTTC. Amino acids: CATSVQGTYNEQFF.

The chain joins TRBV30 to TRBJ1-1; no clear D gene. The germline V gene encodes CDR1 GTSNPN and CDR2 SVGIG (reference sequence). The CDR3 has 16 residues. Trimming took off 3 bases at V and 0 bases at J, with 17 bases between the two ends. DNA for the CDR3: TGTGCCTGGAGGACCCCCCATGTACAGATGAACACTGAAGCTTTCTTT. Its protein is CAWRTPHVQMNTEAFF.

This rearrangement joins TRBV5-4 to TRBJ2-5; 11 bases match TRBD2. Germline assignment: CDR1 SGHNT and CDR2 YYREEE (reference sequence). The junction had 5 bases not matched to a gene; V was cut back by 4 bases and J by 0 bases. The CDR3 is 16 residues long. The CDR3 is CASSGTGLADQETQYF. CDR3 DNA: TGTGCCAGCAGCGGGACGGGACTAGCGGACCAAGAGACCCAGTACTTC.

V gene TRBV5-1 combines with J gene TRBJ2-3; possible D gene TRBD2, 5 bases. V dropped 0 bases and J dropped 6 bases, with 14 bases sitting between them. Germline CDR1 and CDR2: SGHRS and YFSETQ. The CDR3 is 15 residues long. CDR3 amino acids: CASSLGEDFWDTQYF. DNA of the CDR3: TGCGCCAGCAGCTTGGGTGAGGACTTTTGGGATACGCAGTATTTT.

This clone was found once. The chain is built from TRBV12-3 or TRBV12-4 and TRBJ1-1; tentatively, D is TRBD1 (5 bases). The CDR3 totals 12 residues. V lost 6 bases, J lost 8 bases, and 13 bases lay in between. The CDR3 here is CASSFGGGEAFF. DNA for the CDR3: TGTGCCAGCAGCTTCGGCGGGGGGGAAGCTTTCTTT.

The chain links TRBV6-5 to TRBJ1-5; tentatively, D is TRBD1 (5 bases). The CDR3 extends over 14 amino acids. V lost 4 bases to trimming and J lost 7 bases, with 14 bases between them. The germline CDR1 and CDR2 sequences are MNHEY and SVGAGI. CDR3 DNA: TGTGCCAGCAGTTCGTGGGGGGAGAGGCAGCCCCAGCATTTT. This encodes CASSSWGERQPQHF.

This chain links TRBV7-8 with TRBJ1-2; 10 bases match TRBD1. The J segment lost 7 bases and the V segment lost 5 bases, leaving 10 bases of the junction unmatched. Germline CDR1 SGHVS, CDR2 FQNEAQ. The CDR3 sequence is 15 residues long. The CDR3 loop reads CASSPLGTGVSGYTF. CDR3 nucleotides: TGTGCCAGCAGCCCCTTGGGGACAGGGGTTAGTGGCTACACCTTC.